The rows below give T cell receptor beta chains drawn from one sample of a study of monozygotic twins with cystic fibrosis. Measured with immunoSEQ multiplex PCR; TCRdb has only the in-frame clones, and not every one. The sample lists roughly 32,000 clones; 96% were seen once. The specimen was blood. All receptors come from a girl aged 2 to 9 with cystic fibrosis. CDR3s include the opening cysteine and the closing phenylalanine or tryptophan. The D gene is left open where the match is weak. Where a row states a size, it is once, few, many or the class of an expanded clone; other rows omit it.

d_gene,v_gene,j_gene,len,abundance,CDR3aa,CDR3nt
TRBD2,TRBV4-1,TRBJ2-1,15,once,CASSHRLAGYNEQFF,TGCGCCAGCAGCCACAGACTAGCGGGGTACAATGAGCAGTTCTTC
TRBD2,TRBV6-1,TRBJ2-5,17,few,CASSGTSGTDHLETQYF,TGTGCCAGCAGTGGGACTAGCGGGACTGATCATCTGGAGACCCAGTACTTC
-,TRBV4-1,TRBJ1-5,16,-,CASSRSGDVSNQPQHF,TGCGCCAGCAGCCGATCAGGGGATGTTAGCAATCAGCCCCAGCATTTT
TRBD1,TRBV7-6,TRBJ2-2,16,-,CASSSTGQGDTGELFF,TGTGCCAGCAGTTCTACAGGACAGGGCGACACCGGGGAGCTGTTTTTT
-,TRBV18,TRBJ2-3,13,-,CASSLLLGDTQYF,TGTGCCAGCTCACTCCTCTTAGGAGATACGCAGTATTTT
-,TRBV19,TRBJ1-5,13,-,CASSIDPGQPQHF,TGTGCCAGTAGTATAGATCCTGGTCAGCCCCAGCATTTT
TRBD2,TRBV28,TRBJ2-7,13,-,CASTQLTAGEQYF,TGTGCCAGCACCCAATTGACAGCGGGAGAGCAGTACTTC
TRBD1,TRBV30,TRBJ2-7,14,-,CAWSPGQGSHEQYF,TGTGCCTGGAGTCCGGGACAGGGGTCCCACGAGCAGTACTTC
-,TRBV11-1,TRBJ2-5,11,-,CASSGGETQYF,TGTGCCAGCAGCGGCGGAGAGACCCAGTACTTC
-,TRBV5-1,TRBJ2-3,15,-,CASANSGEAGDTQYF,TGCGCCAGCGCAAATTCGGGGGAGGCGGGAGATACGCAGTATTTT
TRBD1,TRBV2,TRBJ1-2,15,-,CASSGQGLRRFGYTF,TGTGCCAGCAGCGGACAGGGGCTTCGACGTTTTGGCTACACCTTC
TRBD2,TRBV10-3,TRBJ2-7,15,-,CAISAIAGVSYEQYF,TGTGCCATCAGTGCGATAGCGGGAGTTTCCTACGAGCAGTACTTC
-,TRBV5-4,TRBJ2-7,8,-,CAGYEQYF,TGTGCCGGCTACGAGCAGTACTTC
TRBD2,TRBV9,TRBJ2-1,17,-,CASSLGTSGRVSNEQFF,TGTGCCAGCAGCTTAGGGACTAGCGGGAGGGTCAGCAATGAGCAGTTCTTC
-,TRBV19,TRBJ1-2,11,-,CASSIQWGYTF,TGTGCCAGTAGTATCCAGTGGGGCTACACCTTC
TRBD2,TRBV30,TRBJ2-6,19,-,CAWSLLGLAGYSGANVLTF,TGTGCCTGGAGTCTATTGGGACTAGCGGGGTACTCTGGGGCCAACGTCCTGACTTTC
-,TRBV4-1,TRBJ1-5,15,-,CASSQEEQGMTPQHF,TGCGCCAGCAGCCAAGAGGAGCAGGGGATGACGCCCCAGCATTTT
-,TRBV19,TRBJ1-2,13,-,CASSMGGHYGYTF,TGTGCCAGTAGTATGGGCGGGCACTATGGCTACACCTTC
-,TRBV27,TRBJ1-5,13,-,CASSLGPDQPQHF,TGTGCCAGCAGTTTAGGTCCAGATCAGCCCCAGCATTTT
-,TRBV2,TRBJ1-2,14,-,CASSELGFNYGYTF,TGTGCCAGCAGTGAATTGGGGTTCAACTATGGCTACACCTTC
-,TRBV11-2,TRBJ1-1,13,-,CASRDYGDTEAFF,TGTGCCAGCAGGGACTATGGGGACACTGAAGCTTTCTTT
-,TRBV2,TRBJ1-2,13,-,CASRNRVNYGYTF,TGTGCCAGCAGAAACAGGGTAAACTATGGCTACACCTTC